These T cell receptor beta chains were read from a single sample in a study of T cell changes during pregnancy in multiple sclerosis. Assay used: immunoSEQ multiplex PCR; TCRdb lists only in-frame clones, some missing. The sample has tens of thousands of clones; roughly 94% are singletons. Sequenced material: peripheral blood, taken before pregnancy. The receptors were sampled from a female donor with multiple sclerosis, enrolled in a pregnancy study. The conserved cysteine and the conserved F or W are not part of the CDR3 here. Each record gives: V gene, J gene, CDR3 protein.

v_call: TRBV7-9; j_call: TRBJ2-7; cdr3_aa: ASSSAWALAGASSYEQY
v_call: TRBV2; j_call: TRBJ1-1; cdr3_aa: ASSEDGEGTEAF
v_call: TRBV6-5; j_call: TRBJ1-1; cdr3_aa: ASSYSNWGRDSEAF
v_call: TRBV27; j_call: TRBJ1-6; cdr3_aa: ASSLGTRNNSPLH
v_call: TRBV6-5; j_call: TRBJ2-1; cdr3_aa: ASSFTGWAEQF
v_call: TRBV9; j_call: TRBJ2-3; cdr3_aa: ASSPALAGGRDTQY
v_call: TRBV6-5; j_call: TRBJ2-3; cdr3_aa: AAGFSTDTQY
v_call: TRBV19; j_call: TRBJ2-7; cdr3_aa: ASSIAGTGSHEQY
v_call: TRBV7-2; j_call: TRBJ2-3; cdr3_aa: ASSRTLPGQGTDTQY
v_call: TRBV9; j_call: TRBJ1-5; cdr3_aa: ASSVGTGGNQPQH
v_call: TRBV5-1; j_call: TRBJ2-1; cdr3_aa: ASSITGEAYNEQF
v_call: TRBV5-6; j_call: TRBJ2-4; cdr3_aa: ASSTGLAGLAKNIQY
v_call: TRBV11-2; j_call: TRBJ2-1; cdr3_aa: ATGLVHRDEQF
v_call: TRBV13; j_call: TRBJ2-1; cdr3_aa: ASSPGLRFNEQF
v_call: TRBV7-3; j_call: TRBJ2-1; cdr3_aa: ASSLNFGTGYNEQF
v_call: TRBV7-6; j_call: TRBJ2-7; cdr3_aa: ASSLTGSFSYEQY
v_call: TRBV13; j_call: TRBJ2-5; cdr3_aa: ASSFMSGQETQY
v_call: TRBV5-4; j_call: TRBJ1-2; cdr3_aa: ASSLAGGGRGGYT
v_call: TRBV30; j_call: TRBJ1-2; cdr3_aa: AWSVTGSDGYT
v_call: TRBV2; j_call: TRBJ2-1; cdr3_aa: ASSGTGTSGGYNEQF
v_call: TRBV5-4; j_call: TRBJ1-3; cdr3_aa: ASSLSSDTIY
v_call: TRBV6-5; j_call: TRBJ2-7; cdr3_aa: ASRPGQGVFYEQY
v_call: TRBV10-3; j_call: TRBJ2-5; cdr3_aa: ASGEGGFQETQY
v_call: TRBV4-2; j_call: TRBJ1-2; cdr3_aa: ASSWEGQGNNYGYT
v_call: TRBV6-1; j_call: TRBJ2-1; cdr3_aa: ASILAGSSYNEQF
v_call: TRBV18; j_call: TRBJ2-5; cdr3_aa: ASSPGQGKTQY
v_call: TRBV7-3; j_call: TRBJ2-1; cdr3_aa: ASSLTAAGAPSPHNEQF
v_call: TRBV7-9; j_call: TRBJ1-1; cdr3_aa: ASNPLRFEAF
v_call: TRBV27; j_call: TRBJ1-5; cdr3_aa: ASRENKGAAQPQH
v_call: TRBV6-5; j_call: TRBJ1-6; cdr3_aa: ASSYSSGGLNSPLH
v_call: TRBV7-8; j_call: TRBJ1-5; cdr3_aa: ASSVNPGGDQPQH
v_call: TRBV9; j_call: TRBJ1-2; cdr3_aa: ASSALGDRGYGYT
v_call: TRBV6-6; j_call: TRBJ1-1; cdr3_aa: ASLRPEGIIEAF
v_call: TRBV14; j_call: TRBJ2-7; cdr3_aa: ASSPTAFVKQY
v_call: TRBV13; j_call: TRBJ2-1; cdr3_aa: ASSLLAHLGGEQF
v_call: TRBV19; j_call: TRBJ1-1; cdr3_aa: ASLTGNTEAF
v_call: TRBV19; j_call: TRBJ1-5; cdr3_aa: ASSDSIHQPQH
v_call: TRBV5-1; j_call: TRBJ2-1; cdr3_aa: ASSLASGGPNEQF
v_call: TRBV11-1; j_call: TRBJ2-5; cdr3_aa: ASSLAGGPEETQY
v_call: TRBV5-1; j_call: TRBJ2-5; cdr3_aa: ASSSGGGETQY